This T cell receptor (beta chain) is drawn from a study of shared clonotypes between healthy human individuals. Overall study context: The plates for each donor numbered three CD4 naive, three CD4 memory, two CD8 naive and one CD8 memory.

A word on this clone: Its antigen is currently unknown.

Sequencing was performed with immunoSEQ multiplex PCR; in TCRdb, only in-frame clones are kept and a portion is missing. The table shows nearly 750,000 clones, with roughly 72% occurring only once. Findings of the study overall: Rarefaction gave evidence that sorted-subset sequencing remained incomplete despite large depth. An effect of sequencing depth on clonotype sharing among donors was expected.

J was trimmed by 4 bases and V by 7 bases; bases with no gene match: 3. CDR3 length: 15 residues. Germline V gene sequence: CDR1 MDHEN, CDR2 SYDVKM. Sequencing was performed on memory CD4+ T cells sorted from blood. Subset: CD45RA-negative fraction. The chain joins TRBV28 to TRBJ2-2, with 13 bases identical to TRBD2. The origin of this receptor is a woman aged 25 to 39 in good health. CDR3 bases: TGTGCCAGCATTGGACTAGCGGGAGCCACCGGGGAGCTGTTTTTT. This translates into CASIGLAGATGELFF. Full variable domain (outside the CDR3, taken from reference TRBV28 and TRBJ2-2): DVKVTQSSRYLVKRTGEKVFLECVQDMDHENMFWYRQDPGLGLRLIYFSYDVKMKEKGDIPEGYSVSREKKERFSLILESASTNQTSMYLCASIGLAGATGELFFGEGSRLTVL.